The 21 T cell receptor beta chains below come from one sample, sequenced in a study of blood T cell repertoires in COVID-19. Assay used: immunoSEQ multiplex PCR; TCRdb lists only in-frame clones, some missing. This repertoire shows approximately 470,000 clones, about 90% found once; its top ten account for around 0.7%. The specimen was PBMCs or T cells enriched from blood (not recorded which). These receptor sequences come from a woman between 18 and 30 years old who had recovered from COVID-19.

The J gene is TRBJ2-7, the V gene TRBV27, with D perhaps TRBD1 (6 bases). The CDR3 totals 12 residues. V was clipped by 8 bases and J by 2 bases, with 10 bases between them. Germline CDR1 and CDR2: MNHEY and SMNVEV (reference sequence). The CDR3 reads CASGTPTYEQYF. CDR3 coding DNA: TGTGCCAGCGGGACACCAACCTACGAGCAGTACTTC.

This chain connects TRBV13 to TRBJ1-5; D gene uncertain. The ends were cut back, 2 bases at V and 4 bases at J, with 3 bases in the middle. There are 12 residues in the CDR3. Per the germline V gene, CDR1 is PRHDT and CDR2 is FYEKMQ (reference sequence). The CDR3 is CASSLQNQPQHF. For the CDR3, the DNA is TGTGCCAGCAGCTTACAGAATCAGCCCCAGCATTTT.

The chain has TRBV15 and TRBJ1-6; 10 nucleotides align to TRBD1. Losses at the gene ends were 5 bases for V and 10 bases for J; bases not matched to a gene: 8. There are 15 residues in the CDR3. Looked up from germline, CDR1 is LNHNV and CDR2 is YYDKDF (reference sequence). CDR3 nucleotides: TGTGCCACCAGCCACTTAGGACAGGGGGGATCACCCCTCCACTTT. It codes for CATSHLGQGGSPLHF.

This sequence joins TRBV5-1 and TRBJ1-6; D call uncertain. Germline V CDR1 and CDR2: SGHRS, YFSETQ. Trimming removed 3 bases from V and 3 bases from J, with 7 bases in between. This CDR3 is 14 amino acids long. In DNA form, the CDR3 reads TGCGCCAGCAGCTCGGGTCTCTATAATTCACCCCTCCACTTT. Protein sequence: CASSSGLYNSPLHF.

To note about this clone: Other DNA sequences in the sample encode the same CDR3. This chain uses TRBV12-3 or TRBV12-4 with TRBJ1-1; D unresolved. The CDR3 is 12 residues long. V lost 2 bases and J 3 bases, leaving 4 bases between the germline ends. The CDR3 protein is CASSLSDTEAFF. In DNA form, the CDR3 reads TGTGCCAGCAGTTTATCGGACACTGAAGCTTTCTTT.

The J gene is TRBJ2-7, the V gene TRBV6-5; 7 bases map to TRBD2. This CDR3 contains 14 residues. V shed 6 bases, J shed 1 base, and the junction held 6 bases outside the gene matches. Germline lookup yields CDR1 MNHEY and CDR2 SVGAGI. In DNA, the CDR3 is TGTGCCAGCAGCCCGGGACTACAGTCCTACGAGCAGTACTTC. This sequence encodes CASSPGLQSYEQYF.

The chain recombines TRBV25-1 with TRBJ2-3, with a tentative D call TRBD2 (6 bases). CDR3 length: 17 amino acids. Between the trimmed V and J ends, which lost 3 bases and 0 bases, there was a span of 16 bases. Per the germline V gene, CDR1 is MGHDK and CDR2 is SYGVNS. The CDR3 loop reads CASSDSVGGTSTDTQYF. The CDR3 DNA is TGTGCCAGCAGTGACTCCGTTGGGGGGACTAGCACAGATACGCAGTATTTT.

The chain joins TRBV27 to TRBJ1-6; weak D call: TRBD1 (5 bases). The germline V and J ends were trimmed by 7 bases and 10 bases, with 14 bases remaining between them. In germline, CDR1 is MNHEY, CDR2 SMNVEV (reference sequence). CDR3 length: 13 residues. The CDR3 bases are TGTGCCAGCACTAACAGGCTGCAATCACCCCTCCACTTT. Its protein product is CASTNRLQSPLHF.

The genes are TRBV15 and TRBJ1-4; 9 bases fit TRBD1. Germline trimming cut 5 bases from V and 3 bases from J; bases unmatched to any gene: 4. Germline-derived CDR1 and CDR2 are LNHNV and YYDKDF (reference sequence). This CDR3 has 15 amino acids. In DNA, the CDR3 is TGTGCCACCAGCGGGGACAGGGCCTCTAATGAAAAACTGTTTTTT. Encoded protein: CATSGDRASNEKLFF.

The V and J genes are TRBV5-1 and TRBJ1-5, with 11 bases identical to TRBD1. The CDR3 length is 13 residues. Germline trimming cut 4 bases from V and 13 bases from J; bases unmatched to any gene: 7. Germline-derived CDR1 and CDR2 are SGHRS and YFSETQ. CDR3 sequence reads: CASSPRTGGLQHF. CDR3 DNA sequence: TGCGCCAGCAGCCCAAGGACAGGGGGCCTACAGCATTTT. The full variable domain, its missing parts supplied by reference TRBV5-1 and TRBJ1-5, is KAGVTQTPRYLIKTRGQQVTLSCSPISGHRSVSWYQQTPGQGLQFLFEYFSETQRNKGNFPGRFSGRQFSNSRSEMNVSTLELGDSALYLCASSPRTGGLQHFGDGTRLSIL.

J is TRBJ1-2 and V is TRBV4-2; D is uncertain. Per germline, CDR1 LGHNA and CDR2 YNFKEQ. This CDR3 comprises 15 residues. V was cut by 0 bases and J by 5 bases, with 13 bases left in between. The CDR3 DNA reads as TGTGCCAGCAGCCAAGAAAGCGGCAGGTTTTATGGCTACACCTTC. It yields the protein CASSQESGRFYGYTF.

The V and J genes are TRBV6-1 and TRBJ1-6; D unclear. Germline loops: CDR1 MNHNS, CDR2 SASEGT. The CDR3 is 15 residues long. V was clipped by 3 bases and J by 9 bases, with 15 bases between them. CDR3 DNA sequence: TGTGCCAGCAGTGAGAGGCGGGCAGGTCCTTCACCCCTCCACTTT. This encodes CASSERRAGPSPLHF.

This clone has only a few counts. This chain joins TRBV6-5 and TRBJ1-2; possible D gene TRBD1, 5 bases. Germline CDR1 MNHEY, CDR2 SVGAGI. Trimming took 6 bases from V and 7 from J, leaving 15 bases between them. The CDR3 spans 13 residues. DNA of the CDR3: TGTGCCAGCAGCAGGGCAGGGTTGGCTGGCTACACCTTC. It codes for CASSRAGLAGYTF.

The chain couples TRBV2 to TRBJ2-2, with D maybe TRBD1 (6 bases). The CDR3 runs to 14 residues. Germline CDR1 is SNHLY and CDR2 is FYNNEI. The V and J ends lost 6 bases and 1 base respectively, with 9 bases between them. The CDR3 spells CASSLDRNTGELFF. The CDR3 DNA follows: TGTGCCAGCAGCCTGGACAGGAACACCGGGGAGCTGTTTTTT. Full variable domain (rest looked up from reference TRBV2 and TRBJ2-2): EPEVTQTPSHQVTQMGQEVILRCVPISNHLYFYWYRQILGQKVEFLVSFYNNEISEKSEIFDDQFSVERPDGSNFTLKIRSTKLEDSAMYFCASSLDRNTGELFFGEGSRLTVL.

The chain employs TRBV30 and TRBJ1-6, with TRBD1 matching over 10 bases. The junction had 12 bases not matched to a gene; V was cut back by 3 bases and J by 1 base. There are 19 residues in the CDR3. Germline V lookup: CDR1 GTSNPN, CDR2 SVGIG (reference sequence). This chain's CDR3 is CAWRPMTGGAESYNSPLHF. The DNA of the CDR3 is TGTGCCTGGAGACCAATGACAGGGGGCGCCGAATCCTATAATTCACCCCTCCACTTT.

This clone was observed a few times. The chain carries TRBV28 and TRBJ1-4; 9 nucleotides align to TRBD1. Looked up from germline, CDR1 is MDHEN and CDR2 is SYDVKM. V was clipped by 4 bases and J by 8 bases; unmatched bases: 8. The CDR3 covers 15 residues. CDR3 DNA sequence: TGTGCCAGCAGTTCGGGACAGGGAGTAAGGGAAAAACTGTTTTTT. Translation gives CASSSGQGVREKLFF.

This sequence joins TRBV28 and TRBJ2-2; 8 positions match TRBD1. The CDR3 has 18 residues. Per germline, CDR1 MDHEN and CDR2 SYDVKM. V was clipped by 5 bases and J by 5 bases; unmatched bases: 16. The CDR3 sequence is CASSLTRDRPFGTGELFF. CDR3 nucleotide sequence: TGTGCCAGCAGTCTCACCCGGGACAGGCCTTTTGGGACCGGGGAGCTGTTTTTT.

This clone was found a few times. This rearrangement joins TRBV12-3 or TRBV12-4 to TRBJ1-2; D is possibly TRBD1 (6 bases). Deletions cut 4 bases from V and 6 bases from J, with 12 bases between. This CDR3 has 13 residues. The CDR3 DNA is TGTGCCAGCAGTTCAGGGAGGGGGGATGGCTACACCTTC. The encoded protein is CASSSGRGDGYTF.

The CDR3 DNA sequence: TGTGCCAGCAGTTCGACTACTAGTATGGGGGAGACCCAGTACTTC. Protein: CASSSTTSMGETQYF. The rearrangement links TRBV6-2 or TRBV6-3 to TRBJ2-5, with TRBD2 as a possible D gene (5 bases). CDR1 and CDR2 from the germline V gene are MNHEY and SVGEGT. The CDR3 spans 15 residues. Trimming pared 4 bases from V and 5 bases from J, leaving 17 bases between.

Here the CDR3 reads CASSSGSNHGYTF. The CDR3 DNA is TGTGCCAGCAGCTCAGGTTCCAATCATGGCTACACCTTC. This chain uses TRBV11-2 with TRBJ1-2, with unresolved D. Germline V gene sequence: CDR1 SGHAT, CDR2 FQNNGV. This CDR3 is built from 13 residues. V shed 4 bases and J shed 6 bases, with 12 bases lying between them.

As DNA, the CDR3 is TGCGCCAGCAGGAGATCTAGCGGGGGGGCCAGCACAGATACGCAGTATTTT. Translating it yields CASRRSSGGASTDTQYF. The V call is TRBV5-1, the J call TRBJ2-3; 12 nucleotides agree with TRBD2. The V and J ends lost 5 bases and 0 bases, in that order; junction bases with no gene match: 7. CDR1 and CDR2 (germline): SGHRS, YFSETQ. The CDR3 runs to 17 residues.